The source of this T cell receptor beta chain is a study of blood T cells in healthy people across ages. For every donor, a draw yielded around 10 milliliters of peripheral blood. Trimming cost V 2 bases and J 10 bases, with 15 bases left between them. CDR1 SGHAT and CDR2 FQDESV come from the germline V gene (reference sequence). This CDR3 contains 15 residues. Sample-barcoded 5' priming and a J-beta primer mix drove a second PCR of about 7 to 11 cycles. A 12-random-nucleotide template-switch adaptor tagged each cDNA molecule. TCRdb re-derived calls from the 5' RACE reads in MiXCR, one entry per CDR3 protein. The table includes some 900,000 distinct CDR3 sequences, roughly 52% detected once. General observations from the study: Long-lived donors exceeded aged donors in naive CD4+ cells and diversity.

On this clonotype: What it binds is unknown.

Source material: blood. The clonotype comes from a man aged 25-45 years in good health. This chain connects TRBV11-1 to TRBJ1-6; possibly TRBD1 for D (5 bases). CDR3 DNA sequence: TGTGCCAGCAGCTTAAGGGGCACGAAGGAATCACCCCTCCACTTT. It translates to CASSLRGTKESPLHF. The full variable domain, its missing parts supplied by reference TRBV11-1 and TRBJ1-6, is EAEVAQSPRYKITEKSQAVAFWCDPISGHATLYWYRQILGQGPELLVQFQDESVVDDSQLPKDRFSAERLKGVDSTLKIQPAELGDSAMYLCASSLRGTKESPLHFGNGTRLTVT.